The clone carrying this T cell receptor (beta chain) appeared once. This sample is drawn from a study of shared clonotypes between healthy human individuals. Positive CCR7 selection of CD45RO-negative cells yielded the naive CD8 cells, and terminally differentiated effector memory CD45RA+ cells were excluded. Data came from immunoSEQ multiplex PCR; TCRdb stores just in-frame clones and leaves some out. This sample yields about 700,000 clones, of which about 91% are seen a single time; roughly 24% belongs to the top ten. Trimming took off 5 bases at V and 2 bases at J, with 6 bases between the two ends. CDR1 and CDR2 (germline): MRHNA, SNTAGT. The CDR3 spans 13 residues.

This receptor was identified in a man under 40 in good health. The specimen sequenced was naive CD8+ T cells sorted from blood. The genes are TRBV6-4 and TRBJ2-2; D is uncertain. CDR3 nucleotide sequence: TGTGCCAGCAGTCCAGAAAACACCGGGGAGCTGTTTTTT. Its translation is CASSPENTGELFF.